These 15 T cell receptor beta chains came from one sample sequenced in a study of spatial heterogeneity in lung cancer (dated by TCRdb to between 2017 and 2020). In the paper's terms, the time point label means: sample taken at primary tumor resection. Without any cell sorting, TCR sequencing was performed on whole RNA extracted either from tumor and nontumor lung tissue or from cryopreserved PBMC samples. To prepare the library, 5' RACE was applied. Reads for this sample came from a NextSeq 500. Clones were called with MiXCR by TCRdb after fastp trimmed the public reads at Q25, and only in-frame beta chains were retained. Identical CDR3 protein sequences are pooled into one entry, listed with their most common genes and DNA. The sample table records around 13,000 distinct CDR3 sequences; 12% to 15% of these occur just once. The biggest ten clones account for approximately 40% of the sample. The specimen comprised PBMCs, sampled at surgery. Receptors originate from a male donor with early-stage non-small cell lung cancer.

In its sample, this clonotype was seen many times. The chain carries TRBV5-5 and TRBJ2-2; no firm D call. The CDR3 has 15 amino acids. Trimming pared 0 bases from V and 8 bases from J, leaving 14 bases between. CDR1 and CDR2 (germline): SGHKS, YYEKEE (reference sequence). The CDR3 region is CASSLASAVRGELFF. The DNA for the CDR3 is TGTGCCAGCAGCTTGGCTTCAGCCGTACGGGGGGAGCTGTTTTTT.

This clonotype has more than one count but fewer than ten. V and J are TRBV4-2 and TRBJ2-5; D ambiguous. Trimming removed 5 bases from V and 5 bases from J, with 12 bases in between. This CDR3 has 13 amino acids. CDR1 is LGHNA and CDR2 is YNFKEQ in the germline V gene. CDR3 coding DNA: TGTGCCAGCAGCAAGTCCCGTGGGGAGACCCAGTACTTC. It translates to CASSKSRGETQYF.

This clonotype was detected many times. CDR3: CSARGTGTDTQYF. In DNA form, the CDR3 reads TGCAGTGCTAGAGGAACAGGCACAGATACGCAGTATTTT. The chain couples TRBV20-1 to TRBJ2-3; D ambiguous. The CDR3 loop spans 13 amino acids. Trimming took off 1 base at V and 1 base at J, with 6 bases between the two ends. Germline loops: CDR1 DFQATT, CDR2 SNEGSKA (reference sequence).

This clonotype has at least ten counts. This chain joins TRBV3-1 and TRBJ2-5; 8 bases line up with TRBD1. CDR1 is LGHDT, CDR2 YNNKEL, per germline (reference sequence). Germline trimming cut 4 bases from V and 5 bases from J; bases unmatched to any gene: 9. This CDR3 comprises 15 residues. The CDR3 DNA sequence: TGTGCCAGCAGCCGGCTCGGACAGGGCTGGGAGACCCAGTACTTC. Translating it yields CASSRLGQGWETQYF.

The rearrangement links TRBV28 to TRBJ2-2; D may be TRBD1 (5 bases). CDR1 is MDHEN, CDR2 SYDVKM, per germline. The CDR3 sequence is 17 residues long. V gave up 2 bases and J gave up 2 bases, with 15 bases separating them. In nucleotides, the CDR3 is TGTGCCAGCAGTTTAGGCAGGGTAGTGGGTAACACCGGGGAGCTGTTTTTT. Its protein is CASSLGRVVGNTGELFF.

This clonotype is medium-sized in the sample. V usage is TRBV11-2 and J usage is TRBJ2-6; 12 bases match TRBD1. The V gene's germline CDR1 is SGHAT and CDR2 FQNNGV. Trimming cost V 5 bases and J 2 bases; bases outside gene matches: 7. This CDR3 is built from 18 residues. The DNA of the CDR3 is TGTGCCAGCAGCGACGTGGGACAGGGGGCTGCTGGGGCCAACGTCCTGACTTTC. As protein: CASSDVGQGAAGANVLTF.

CDR3 sequence: CASSADTGYTGELFF. CDR3 nucleotides: TGTGCCAGCAGCGCGGACACAGGGTACACCGGGGAGCTGTTTTTT. This chain uses TRBV7-2 with TRBJ2-2; the D gene is possibly TRBD1 (6 bases). CDR3 size: 15 residues. Germline V CDR1 and CDR2: SGHTA, FQGNSA. Trimming stripped 5 bases from V and 3 bases from J, with 13 bases between. The full variable domain, with the rest looked up from reference TRBV7-2 and TRBJ2-2, is GAGVSQSPSNKVTEKGKDVELRCDPISGHTALYWYRQSLGQGLEFLIYFQGNSAPDKSGLPSDRFSAERTGGSVSTLTIQRTQQEDSAVYLCASSADTGYTGELFFGEGSRLTVL.

This sequence joins TRBV20-1 and TRBJ2-1; D gene unclear. The CDR3 spans 11 residues. V lost 5 bases, J lost 4 bases, and 6 bases lay in between. Per germline, CDR1 DFQATT and CDR2 SNEGSKA (reference sequence). The CDR3 sequence: CSAPTYNEQFF. The DNA for the CDR3 is TGCAGTGCTCCCACATACAATGAGCAGTTCTTC.

The rearrangement joins TRBV10-3 to TRBJ2-7, with D perhaps TRBD2 (6 bases). The germline V gene has CDR1 ENHRY and CDR2 SYGVKD. The CDR3 sequence is 15 residues long. V gave up 6 bases and J gave up 2 bases, with 17 bases separating them. The CDR3 region is CAISAWEELTYEQYF. For the CDR3, the DNA is TGTGCCATCAGCGCTTGGGAGGAGTTGACCTACGAGCAGTACTTC.

This clonotype was counted only a few times. V and J are TRBV19 and TRBJ1-6; no definite D call. V was trimmed by 3 bases and J by 8 bases, leaving 11 bases between them. Germline CDR1 is LNHDA and CDR2 is SQIVND (reference sequence). The CDR3 sequence is 14 residues long. The CDR3 DNA reads as TGTGCCAGTAGTATCCGGGCCTGGGATTCACCCCTCCACTTT. This gives the protein CASSIRAWDSPLHF.

This clonotype showed up just a few times. The chain employs TRBV20-1 and TRBJ2-5; 10 nucleotides agree with TRBD1. Per germline, CDR1 DFQATT and CDR2 SNEGSKA (reference sequence). The CDR3 has 14 residues. After removal of 4 bases from V and 4 bases from J, the junction contained 6 bases not matched to a gene. CDR3 DNA: TGCAGTGCTACAGCCGGGACAGGGGTAGAGACCCAGTACTTC. Its translation: CSATAGTGVETQYF.

This clonotype has only a few counts. This chain uses TRBV4-2 with TRBJ1-4, with 7 bases lining up with TRBD1. This CDR3 contains 15 residues. The trim removed 2 bases at V and 7 bases at J, leaving 7 bases unmatched. Germline CDR1 reads LGHNA; CDR2 reads YNFKEQ. DNA of the CDR3: TGTGCCAGCAGCCAAAGACAGGGTTCCAGTGAAAAACTGTTTTTT. Translation: CASSQRQGSSEKLFF.

The V and J genes are TRBV12-3 or TRBV12-4 and TRBJ1-1; D is unclear. CDR3 length equals 12 residues. V was cut by 4 bases and J by 2 bases, with 5 bases left in between. CDR3 nucleotides: TGTGCCAGCAGTTCTGTTAACACTGAAGCTTTCTTT. Translating gives CASSSVNTEAFF.

This chain uses TRBV11-2 with TRBJ2-6, with 8 bases that match TRBD2. The CDR3 loop spans 16 amino acids. Germline V gives CDR1 SGHAT, CDR2 FQNNGV. V gave up 5 bases and J gave up 2 bases; unmatched junction bases: 5. CDR3 DNA sequence: TGTGCCAGCAGCCCCCGGGGGGGGGCTGGGGCCAACGTCCTGACTTTC. Translated: CASSPRGGAGANVLTF.

V gene TRBV6-5 combines with J gene TRBJ2-3; no firm D call. The CDR3 sequence is 14 residues long. V was cut by 1 base and J by 0 bases, with 5 bases left in between. CDR1 is MNHEY, CDR2 SVGAGI, per germline. The CDR3 loop reads CASSYFSSTDTQYF. CDR3 DNA sequence: TGTGCCAGCAGTTACTTCTCTAGCACAGATACGCAGTATTTT.